Listed below are T cell receptor beta chains from one sample, sequenced in a study of T cell responses to AZD1222 COVID-19 vaccine. Here immunoSEQ multiplex PCR was the method, and the copy in TCRdb shows in-frame clones only, minus some. The repertoire consists of some 130,000 clones, with around 86% occurring once and the leading ten covering around 24%. The specimen comprised peripheral blood, sampled on day 0 of AZD1222 vaccination. All receptors derive from an adult in good health. Both conserved end residues are part of each CDR3. Each record gives: J gene, D gene, V gene, clone size, CDR3 protein, CDR3 DNA. The D gene is left open where the match is weak. Clone size is shown for a subset of rows, as once, few, many or a class of expanded clone.

J gene: TRBJ2-3; D gene: .; V gene: TRBV5-1; clone size: .; CDR3 protein: CASSLEGGRTDTQYF; CDR3 DNA: TGCGCCAGCAGCTTGGAGGGGGGTCGCACAGATACGCAGTATTTT
J gene: TRBJ1-2; D gene: .; V gene: TRBV20-1; clone size: few; CDR3 protein: CSARLGHGYTF; CDR3 DNA: TGCAGTGCTAGACTGGGTCACGGCTACACCTTC
J gene: TRBJ1-2; D gene: TRBD1; V gene: TRBV6-5; clone size: .; CDR3 protein: CASSYAPPGGNYGYTF; CDR3 DNA: TGTGCCAGCAGTTACGCCCCCCCAGGGGGGAACTATGGCTACACCTTC
J gene: TRBJ2-5; D gene: .; V gene: TRBV7-2; clone size: once; CDR3 protein: CASSPDPKETQYF; CDR3 DNA: TGTGCCAGCAGCCCAGACCCTAAAGAGACCCAGTACTTC
J gene: TRBJ1-2; D gene: .; V gene: TRBV10-3; clone size: few; CDR3 protein: CAISESYGRSNGYTF; CDR3 DNA: TGTGCCATCAGTGAGTCGTACGGGCGGAGCAATGGCTACACCTTC
J gene: TRBJ2-7; D gene: .; V gene: TRBV6-2/TRBV6-3; clone size: few; CDR3 protein: CASSSDSSYEQYF; CDR3 DNA: TGTGCCAGCAGTTCGGACAGTTCCTACGAGCAGTACTTC
J gene: TRBJ1-6; D gene: TRBD1; V gene: TRBV5-6; clone size: .; CDR3 protein: CASSTKFNRGPNSPLHF; CDR3 DNA: TGTGCCAGCAGCACCAAGTTTAACAGGGGCCCGAATTCACCCCTCCACTTT
J gene: TRBJ1-1; D gene: .; V gene: TRBV3-1/TRBV3-2; clone size: .; CDR3 protein: CASSQDLSYSGAEAFF; CDR3 DNA: TGTGCCAGCAGCCAAGATCTTAGTTACAGTGGCGCTGAAGCTTTCTTT
J gene: TRBJ1-2; D gene: TRBD1; V gene: TRBV4-1; clone size: .; CDR3 protein: CASSQAKQTGTYGYTF; CDR3 DNA: TGCGCCAGCAGCCAAGCTAAACAGACAGGGACCTATGGCTACACCTTC
J gene: TRBJ1-5; D gene: .; V gene: TRBV6-5; clone size: once; CDR3 protein: CASSRRVSQPQHF; CDR3 DNA: TGTGCCAGCAGTCGCCGAGTGAGTCAGCCCCAGCATTTT
J gene: TRBJ1-5; D gene: .; V gene: TRBV29-1; clone size: .; CDR3 protein: CSVQDFSNQPQHF; CDR3 DNA: TGCAGCGTACAGGACTTTAGCAATCAGCCCCAGCATTTT
J gene: TRBJ2-2; D gene: .; V gene: TRBV12-3/TRBV12-4; clone size: once; CDR3 protein: CASRPGTGELFF; CDR3 DNA: TGTGCCAGCAGACCCGGCACCGGGGAGCTGTTTTTT
J gene: TRBJ1-1; D gene: TRBD1; V gene: TRBV28; clone size: .; CDR3 protein: CASSFPLTGRTEAFF; CDR3 DNA: TGTGCCAGCAGTTTTCCCCTGACAGGGCGGACTGAAGCTTTCTTT
J gene: TRBJ1-4; D gene: .; V gene: TRBV4-1; clone size: .; CDR3 protein: CASRDQGDEKLFF; CDR3 DNA: TGCGCCAGCAGAGACCAGGGAGATGAAAAACTGTTTTTT
J gene: TRBJ2-3; D gene: .; V gene: TRBV7-2; clone size: .; CDR3 protein: CASSLAGDNTDTQYF; CDR3 DNA: TGTGCCAGCAGCTTAGCGGGGGATAACACAGATACGCAGTATTTT
J gene: TRBJ1-2; D gene: TRBD1; V gene: TRBV7-2; clone size: once; CDR3 protein: CASSLAGTGKANYGYTF; CDR3 DNA: TGTGCCAGCAGCTTAGCTGGGACAGGGAAGGCTAACTATGGCTACACCTTC
J gene: TRBJ1-1; D gene: .; V gene: TRBV18; clone size: once; CDR3 protein: CASSPTGLNTEAFF; CDR3 DNA: TGTGCCAGCTCCCCGACAGGTCTGAACACTGAAGCTTTCTTT
J gene: TRBJ1-6; D gene: .; V gene: TRBV10-3; clone size: .; CDR3 protein: CAISETPSHNSPLHF; CDR3 DNA: TGTGCCATCAGTGAGACACCAAGCCATAATTCACCCCTCCACTTT
J gene: TRBJ1-5; D gene: .; V gene: TRBV7-2; clone size: once; CDR3 protein: CASSLEGGSNQPQHF; CDR3 DNA: TGTGCCAGCAGCTTAGAGGGGGGGAGCAATCAGCCCCAGCATTTT
J gene: TRBJ1-2; D gene: .; V gene: TRBV28; clone size: .; CDR3 protein: CASGYGYTF; CDR3 DNA: TGTGCCAGCGGCTATGGCTACACCTTC
J gene: TRBJ2-7; D gene: .; V gene: TRBV28; clone size: .; CDR3 protein: CASSPSPPYEQYF; CDR3 DNA: TGTGCCAGCAGCCCGAGTCCCCCCTACGAGCAGTACTTC
J gene: TRBJ2-6; D gene: .; V gene: TRBV30; clone size: few; CDR3 protein: CAWIFSGANVLTF; CDR3 DNA: TGTGCCTGGATCTTCTCTGGGGCCAACGTCCTGACTTTC
J gene: TRBJ1-2; D gene: TRBD1; V gene: TRBV19; clone size: .; CDR3 protein: CASSIDRDLYGYTF; CDR3 DNA: TGTGCCAGTAGTATCGACAGGGACCTCTATGGCTACACCTTC
J gene: TRBJ1-2; D gene: .; V gene: TRBV28; clone size: .; CDR3 protein: CATGLLYGHTF; CDR3 DNA: TGTGCCACCGGACTGTTGTATGGCCACACCTTC
J gene: TRBJ2-7; D gene: .; V gene: TRBV19; clone size: few; CDR3 protein: CASSTSQGTPTYEQYF; CDR3 DNA: TGTGCCAGTAGTACAAGCCAAGGGACACCCACCTACGAGCAGTACTTC
J gene: TRBJ2-6; D gene: TRBD1; V gene: TRBV29-1; clone size: .; CDR3 protein: CSAGQGMAGANVLTF; CDR3 DNA: TGTAGCGCCGGACAGGGGATGGCTGGGGCCAACGTCCTGACTTTC
J gene: TRBJ1-6; D gene: .; V gene: TRBV6-5; clone size: .; CDR3 protein: CASSYPGPFSPLHF; CDR3 DNA: TGTGCCAGCAGTTACCCAGGGCCCTTTTCACCCCTCCACTTT
J gene: TRBJ1-3; D gene: .; V gene: TRBV5-1; clone size: .; CDR3 protein: CASSLSGSSGNTIYF; CDR3 DNA: TGCGCCAGCAGCTTGTCCGGAAGCTCTGGAAACACCATATATTTT
J gene: TRBJ2-6; D gene: .; V gene: TRBV11-2; clone size: once; CDR3 protein: CASRPLGANVLTF; CDR3 DNA: TGTGCCAGCAGGCCTCTTGGGGCCAACGTCCTGACTTTC
J gene: TRBJ2-3; D gene: TRBD2; V gene: TRBV7-9; clone size: .; CDR3 protein: CASSLLAGAITQYF; CDR3 DNA: TGTGCCAGCAGCTTACTAGCGGGGGCCATTACGCAGTATTTT
J gene: TRBJ1-5; D gene: TRBD1; V gene: TRBV9; clone size: .; CDR3 protein: CASSVGGQGYQPQHF; CDR3 DNA: TGTGCCAGCAGCGTAGGTGGACAGGGGTATCAGCCCCAGCATTTT
J gene: TRBJ2-7; D gene: TRBD2; V gene: TRBV7-2; clone size: once; CDR3 protein: CASSLPGGTYEQYF; CDR3 DNA: TGTGCCAGCAGCTTACCCGGGGGGACCTACGAGCAGTACTTC
J gene: TRBJ1-3; D gene: .; V gene: TRBV10-3; clone size: few; CDR3 protein: CAISDPTMGGADGNTIYF; CDR3 DNA: TGTGCCATCAGTGATCCCACCATGGGGGGCGCGGATGGAAACACCATATATTTT
J gene: TRBJ2-3; D gene: .; V gene: TRBV24-1; clone size: .; CDR3 protein: CATSDRWATPADTQYF; CDR3 DNA: TGTGCCACCAGTGATAGATGGGCCACCCCAGCAGATACGCAGTATTTT
J gene: TRBJ1-3; D gene: .; V gene: TRBV9; clone size: .; CDR3 protein: CASAYQTEDTIYF; CDR3 DNA: TGTGCCAGCGCCTATCAAACAGAGGACACCATATATTTT
J gene: TRBJ2-7; D gene: .; V gene: TRBV12-5; clone size: .; CDR3 protein: CASADHEGYEQYF; CDR3 DNA: TGTGCTAGTGCCGACCATGAGGGTTACGAGCAGTACTTC
J gene: TRBJ2-7; D gene: .; V gene: TRBV18; clone size: .; CDR3 protein: CASSQKTGQPPWYF; CDR3 DNA: TGTGCCAGCTCACAGAAGACTGGACAGCCACCGTGGTACTTC
J gene: TRBJ1-5; D gene: .; V gene: TRBV2; clone size: once; CDR3 protein: CASSSTTVLQPQHF; CDR3 DNA: TGTGCCAGCAGTTCTACGACAGTACTCCAGCCCCAGCATTTT
J gene: TRBJ2-7; D gene: .; V gene: TRBV7-9; clone size: .; CDR3 protein: CASSLINAGWGIEQYF; CDR3 DNA: TGTGCCAGCAGCTTAATTAATGCGGGGTGGGGGATCGAGCAGTACTTC
J gene: TRBJ1-3; D gene: .; V gene: TRBV5-1; clone size: .; CDR3 protein: CASSLEGHGNTIYF; CDR3 DNA: TGCGCCAGCAGCTTGGAGGGACATGGAAACACCATATATTTT
J gene: TRBJ2-5; D gene: .; V gene: TRBV6-2/TRBV6-3; clone size: .; CDR3 protein: CASSAQQETQYF; CDR3 DNA: TGTGCCAGCAGTGCCCAGCAAGAGACCCAGTACTTC
J gene: TRBJ1-5; D gene: .; V gene: TRBV12-5; clone size: .; CDR3 protein: CASGLVQPQHF; CDR3 DNA: TGTGCTAGTGGTTTGGTCCAGCCCCAGCATTTT
J gene: TRBJ1-5; D gene: TRBD1; V gene: TRBV2; clone size: .; CDR3 protein: CASRWTGSDQPQHF; CDR3 DNA: TGTGCCAGCAGATGGACAGGCTCCGATCAGCCCCAGCATTTT
J gene: TRBJ2-5; D gene: .; V gene: TRBV9; clone size: .; CDR3 protein: CASSPLSGAILGETQYF; CDR3 DNA: TGTGCCAGCAGCCCCTTATCGGGGGCAATATTGGGAGAGACCCAGTACTTC
J gene: TRBJ1-1; D gene: TRBD1; V gene: TRBV9; clone size: .; CDR3 protein: CASSQRLGQGADEAFF; CDR3 DNA: TGTGCCAGCAGCCAAAGACTGGGACAGGGGGCAGACGAAGCTTTCTTT
J gene: TRBJ2-7; D gene: TRBD2; V gene: TRBV7-2; clone size: .; CDR3 protein: CASSLQRGGFHEQYF; CDR3 DNA: TGTGCCAGCAGCTTACAGCGGGGGGGCTTCCACGAGCAGTACTTC
J gene: TRBJ2-1; D gene: TRBD2; V gene: TRBV28; clone size: .; CDR3 protein: CASSPGLAGFNEQFF; CDR3 DNA: TGTGCCAGCAGCCCCGGACTAGCGGGGTTCAATGAGCAGTTCTTC
J gene: TRBJ1-5; D gene: .; V gene: TRBV7-9; clone size: .; CDR3 protein: CASSGGVGNQPQHF; CDR3 DNA: TGTGCCAGCAGTGGTGGGGTTGGCAATCAGCCCCAGCATTTT
J gene: TRBJ2-5; D gene: TRBD2; V gene: TRBV11-2; clone size: .; CDR3 protein: CASSFTPSRTGLSGETQYF; CDR3 DNA: TGTGCCAGCAGCTTCACGCCTTCCAGGACGGGACTAAGCGGGGAGACCCAGTACTTC